This T cell receptor beta chain was observed in a study of control samples from healthy donors and cancer patients (dated by TCRdb to about 2020). V is cut by 4 bases and J by 7 bases, and the space between the germline ends is 15 bases. Taken from cysteine to phenylalanine, the CDR3 has 14 residues. Solely the CDR3 DNA is kept, with 42 bases framed from the first base. CDR1 and CDR2 were assigned from the germline V gene as SGHTA and FQGTGA. Libraries were constructed by the immunoSEQ multiplex PCR assay. Sourced from immuneACCESS, this table was stored by TCRdb with only in-frame sequences that have V and J called. A share of the clones is absent; for the studies checked, an unresolved V gene accounts for under half, and the remainder has no known explanation. Present in this sample are 35,000 to 45,000 clones, around four fifths of which were seen just once. About 50% of the sample lies in the top ten.

This clone came up once. The antigen it binds to is not known. The input lacks base qualities; no much larger clone sits a single base away. The sample comprised blood. The sequence was collected from a man aged 55-75 years in good health. The chain links TRBV7-3 with TRBJ2-3; tentative D gene TRBD1, with 7 bases matching. This receptor carries the CDR3 CASSSRQGGNTQYF. The base sequence is TGTGCCAGCAGCTCCAGACAGGGCGGGAATACGCAGTATTTT.